Here is one T cell receptor beta chain with its context. The CDR3 covers 15 residues. Germline CDR1 reads SGHRS; CDR2 reads YFSETQ. With 3 bases clipped from V and 3 bases from J, the junction kept 6 bases outside the gene matches. This entry is derived from a study of cytotoxic CD8 clonotypes in ibrutinib-treated CLL. Sequencing used immunoSEQ multiplex PCR; TCRdb keeps in-frame clones, though not all of them. The table lists about 12,000 clones, around 68% of them singletons. V gene TRBV5-1 combines with J gene TRBJ2-7, with TRBD1 matching over 10 bases. The clonotype comes from a human donor with chronic lymphocytic leukemia. Sequenced here: PBMCs, sampled before ibrutinib treatment. For the CDR3, the DNA is TGCGCCAGCAGCTGGTCGACAGGGGGCAACTACGAGCAGTACTTC. It specifies CASSWSTGGNYEQYF.